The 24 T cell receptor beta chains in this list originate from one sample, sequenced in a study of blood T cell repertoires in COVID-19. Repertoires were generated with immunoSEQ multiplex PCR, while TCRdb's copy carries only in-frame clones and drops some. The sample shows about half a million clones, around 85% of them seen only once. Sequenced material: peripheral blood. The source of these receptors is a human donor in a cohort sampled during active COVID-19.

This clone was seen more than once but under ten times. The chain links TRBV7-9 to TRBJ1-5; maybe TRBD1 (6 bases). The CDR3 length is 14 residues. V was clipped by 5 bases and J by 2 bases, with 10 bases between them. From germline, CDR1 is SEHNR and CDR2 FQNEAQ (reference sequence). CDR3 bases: TGTGCCAGCAGCACCTCAGGGGGCAATCAGCCCCAGCATTTT. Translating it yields CASSTSGGNQPQHF.

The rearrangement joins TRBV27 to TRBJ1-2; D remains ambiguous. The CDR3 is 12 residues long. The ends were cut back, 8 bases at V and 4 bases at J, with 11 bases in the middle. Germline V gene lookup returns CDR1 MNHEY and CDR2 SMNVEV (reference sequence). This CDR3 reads CASGRSGYGYTF. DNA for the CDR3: TGTGCCAGCGGCAGATCGGGCTATGGCTACACCTTC.

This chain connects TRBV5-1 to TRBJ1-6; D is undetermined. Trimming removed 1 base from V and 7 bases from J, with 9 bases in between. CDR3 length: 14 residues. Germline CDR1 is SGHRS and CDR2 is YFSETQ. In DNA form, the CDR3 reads TGCGCCAGCAGCTTGTATGGTGAGAATTCACCCCTCCACTTT. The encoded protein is CASSLYGENSPLHF.

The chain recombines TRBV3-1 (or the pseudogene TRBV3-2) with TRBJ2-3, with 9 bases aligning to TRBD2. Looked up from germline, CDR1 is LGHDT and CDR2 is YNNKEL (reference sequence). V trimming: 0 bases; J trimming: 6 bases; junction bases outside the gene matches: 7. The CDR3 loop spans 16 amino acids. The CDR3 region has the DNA TGTGCCAGCAGCCAAGATCGGGATAGCGGGAGTGATACGCAGTATTTT. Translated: CASSQDRDSGSDTQYF.

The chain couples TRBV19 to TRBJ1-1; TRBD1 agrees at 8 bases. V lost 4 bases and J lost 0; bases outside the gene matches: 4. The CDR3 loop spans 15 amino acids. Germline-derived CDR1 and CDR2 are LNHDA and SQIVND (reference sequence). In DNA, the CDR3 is TGTGCCAGTAGTAGAAGGACAGGGATGAACACTGAAGCTTTCTTT. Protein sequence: CASSRRTGMNTEAFF.

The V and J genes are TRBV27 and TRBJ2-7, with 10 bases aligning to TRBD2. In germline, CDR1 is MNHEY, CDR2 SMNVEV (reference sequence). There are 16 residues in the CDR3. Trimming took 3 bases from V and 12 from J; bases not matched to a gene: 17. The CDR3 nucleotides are TGTGCCAGCAGTTTTTCCATCCTAGCGGGAGAGAAGAGACGGTACTTC. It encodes CASSFSILAGEKRRYF.

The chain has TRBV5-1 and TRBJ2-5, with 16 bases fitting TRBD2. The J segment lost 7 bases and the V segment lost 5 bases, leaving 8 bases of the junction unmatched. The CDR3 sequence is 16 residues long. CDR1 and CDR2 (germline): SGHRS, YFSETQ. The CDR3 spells CASSPGTSGRAGTQYF. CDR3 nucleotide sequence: TGCGCCAGCAGTCCCGGGACTAGCGGGAGGGCCGGGACCCAGTACTTC.

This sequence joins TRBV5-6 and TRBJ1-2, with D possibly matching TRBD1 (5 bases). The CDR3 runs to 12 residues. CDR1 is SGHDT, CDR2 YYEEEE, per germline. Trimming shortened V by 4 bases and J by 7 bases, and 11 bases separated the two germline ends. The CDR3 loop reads CASSKERGGYTF. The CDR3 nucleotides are TGTGCCAGCAGCAAGGAAAGGGGTGGCTACACCTTC.

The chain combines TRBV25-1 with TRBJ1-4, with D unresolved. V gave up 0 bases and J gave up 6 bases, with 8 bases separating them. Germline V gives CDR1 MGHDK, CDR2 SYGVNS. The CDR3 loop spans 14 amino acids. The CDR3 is CASSEYSSHEKLFF. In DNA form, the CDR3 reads TGTGCCAGCAGTGAATATAGCAGCCATGAAAAACTGTTTTTT.

CDR3 DNA: TGTGCCAGCAGCCTTCGCACAGGGGTTGACACTGAAGCTTTCTTT. This encodes CASSLRTGVDTEAFF. This chain joins TRBV13 and TRBJ1-1, with 7 bases aligning to TRBD1. Germline V gives CDR1 PRHDT, CDR2 FYEKMQ (reference sequence). J lost 3 bases, V lost 5 bases, and 9 bases had no gene match. This CDR3 region has 15 residues.

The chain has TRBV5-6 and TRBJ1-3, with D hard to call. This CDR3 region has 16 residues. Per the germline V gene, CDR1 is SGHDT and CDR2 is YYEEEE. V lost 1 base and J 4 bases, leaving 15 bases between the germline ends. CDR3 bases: TGTGCCAGCAGCTTGATGGTATCTAGATCAGGAAACACCATATATTTT. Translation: CASSLMVSRSGNTIYF. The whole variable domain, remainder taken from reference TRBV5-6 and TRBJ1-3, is DAGVTQSPTHLIKTRGQQVTLRCSPKSGHDTVSWYQQALGQGPQFIFQYYEEEERQRGNFPDRFSGHQFPNYSSELNVNALLLGDSALYLCASSLMVSRSGNTIYFGEGSWLTVV.

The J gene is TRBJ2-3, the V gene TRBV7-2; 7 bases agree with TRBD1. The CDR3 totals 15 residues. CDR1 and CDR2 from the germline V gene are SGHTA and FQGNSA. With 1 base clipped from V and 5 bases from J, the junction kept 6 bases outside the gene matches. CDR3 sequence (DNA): TGTGCCAGCAGCTTAGGATTAGGGGGCTTAGATACGCAGTATTTT. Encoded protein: CASSLGLGGLDTQYF.

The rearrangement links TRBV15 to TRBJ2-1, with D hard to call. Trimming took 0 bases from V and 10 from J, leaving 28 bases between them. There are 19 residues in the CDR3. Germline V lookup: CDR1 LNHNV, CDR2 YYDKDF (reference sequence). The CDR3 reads CATSRDGILDGQPFTEQFF. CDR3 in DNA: TGTGCCACCAGCAGAGACGGAATCCTAGATGGCCAGCCGTTCACGGAGCAGTTCTTC.

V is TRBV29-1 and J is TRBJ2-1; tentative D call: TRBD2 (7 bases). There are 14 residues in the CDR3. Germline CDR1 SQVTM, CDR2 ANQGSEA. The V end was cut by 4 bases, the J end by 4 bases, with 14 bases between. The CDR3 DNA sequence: TGCAGCGTTGGAGGAAGGGGGGGGTACAATGAGCAGTTCTTC. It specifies CSVGGRGGYNEQFF.

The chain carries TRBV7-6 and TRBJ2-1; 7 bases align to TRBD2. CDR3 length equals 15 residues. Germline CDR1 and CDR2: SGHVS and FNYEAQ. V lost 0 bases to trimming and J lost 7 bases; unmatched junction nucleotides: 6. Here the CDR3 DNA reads TGTGCCAGCAGCTTAGCGAGCGGGAACTTTAATGAGCAGTTCTTC. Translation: CASSLASGNFNEQFF. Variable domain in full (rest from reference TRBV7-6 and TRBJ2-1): GAGVSQSPRYKVTKRGQDVALRCDPISGHVSLYWYRQALGQGPEFLTYFNYEAQQDKSGLPNDRFSAERPEGSISTLTIQRTEQRDSAMYRCASSLASGNFNEQFFGPGTRLTVL.

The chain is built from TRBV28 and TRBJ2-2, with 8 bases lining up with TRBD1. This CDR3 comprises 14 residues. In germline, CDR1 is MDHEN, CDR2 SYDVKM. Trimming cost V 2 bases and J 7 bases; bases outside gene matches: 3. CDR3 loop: CASSLTGGIGELFF. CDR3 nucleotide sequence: TGTGCCAGCAGTTTAACAGGGGGGATCGGGGAGCTGTTTTTT.

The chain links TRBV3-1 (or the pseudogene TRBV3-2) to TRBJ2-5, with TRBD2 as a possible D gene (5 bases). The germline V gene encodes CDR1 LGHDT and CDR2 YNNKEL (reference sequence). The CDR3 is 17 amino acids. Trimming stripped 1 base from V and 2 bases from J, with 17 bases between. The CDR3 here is CASSQGPPGDIQETQYF. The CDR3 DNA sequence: TGTGCCAGCAGCCAAGGCCCCCCCGGGGATATACAAGAGACCCAGTACTTC.

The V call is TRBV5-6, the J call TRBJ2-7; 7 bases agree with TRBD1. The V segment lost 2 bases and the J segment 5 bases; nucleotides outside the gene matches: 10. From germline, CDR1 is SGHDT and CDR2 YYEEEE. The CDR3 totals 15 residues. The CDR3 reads CASSLDRDKRNEQYF. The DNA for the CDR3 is TGTGCCAGCAGCTTAGACAGGGATAAACGAAACGAGCAGTACTTC. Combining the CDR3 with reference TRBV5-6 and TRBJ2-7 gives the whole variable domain DAGVTQSPTHLIKTRGQQVTLRCSPKSGHDTVSWYQQALGQGPQFIFQYYEEEERQRGNFPDRFSGHQFPNYSSELNVNALLLGDSALYLCASSLDRDKRNEQYFGPGTRLTVT.

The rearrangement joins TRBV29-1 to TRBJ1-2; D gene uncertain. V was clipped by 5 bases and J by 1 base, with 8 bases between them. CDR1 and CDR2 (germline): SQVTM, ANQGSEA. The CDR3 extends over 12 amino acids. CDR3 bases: TGCAGCGTTAGCCCGGGTAACTATGGCTACACCTTC. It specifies CSVSPGNYGYTF.

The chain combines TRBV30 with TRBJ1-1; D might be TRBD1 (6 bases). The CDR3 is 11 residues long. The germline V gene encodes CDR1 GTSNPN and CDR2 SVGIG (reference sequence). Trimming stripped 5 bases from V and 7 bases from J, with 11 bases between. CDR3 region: CAWDRTVEAFF. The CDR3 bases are TGTGCCTGGGACAGGACGGTTGAAGCTTTCTTT.

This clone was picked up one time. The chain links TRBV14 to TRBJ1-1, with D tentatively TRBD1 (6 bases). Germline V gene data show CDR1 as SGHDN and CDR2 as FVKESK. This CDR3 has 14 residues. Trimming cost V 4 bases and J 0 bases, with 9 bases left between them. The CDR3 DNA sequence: TGTGCCAGCAGCCTTAACAGGGTGAACACTGAAGCTTTCTTT. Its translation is CASSLNRVNTEAFF.

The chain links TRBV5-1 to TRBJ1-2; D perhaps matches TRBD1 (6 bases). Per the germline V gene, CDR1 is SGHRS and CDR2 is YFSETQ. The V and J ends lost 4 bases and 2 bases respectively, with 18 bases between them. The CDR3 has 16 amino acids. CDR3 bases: TGCGCCAGCAGCCATGCGGACAGATTGTCGAACTATGGCTACACCTTC. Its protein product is CASSHADRLSNYGYTF.

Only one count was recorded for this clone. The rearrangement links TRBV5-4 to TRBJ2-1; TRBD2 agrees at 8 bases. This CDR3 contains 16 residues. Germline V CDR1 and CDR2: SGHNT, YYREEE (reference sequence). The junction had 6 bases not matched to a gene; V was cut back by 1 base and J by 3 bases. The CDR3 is CASSLRSGGHYNEQFF. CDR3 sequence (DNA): TGTGCCAGCAGCTTGAGGTCGGGAGGGCACTACAATGAGCAGTTCTTC.

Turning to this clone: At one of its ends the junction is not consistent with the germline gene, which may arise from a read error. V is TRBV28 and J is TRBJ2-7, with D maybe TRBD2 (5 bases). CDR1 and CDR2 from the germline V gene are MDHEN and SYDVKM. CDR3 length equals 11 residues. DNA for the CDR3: TGCGCCGCGGGTTCACCCTACGAGCAGTACTTC. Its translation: CAAGSPYEQYF.